Following are 5 T cell receptor beta chains from one sample sequenced in a study of OX40 agonist ivuxolimab in advanced cancers. Here immunoSEQ multiplex PCR was the method, and the copy in TCRdb shows in-frame clones only, minus some. The table has tens of thousands of clones, over 70% seen once. The specimen comprised CD4+ or CD8+ T cells sorted from blood, sampled in a trial of the OX40 agonist ivuxolimab. All receptors derive from an adult with an advanced solid tumor such as melanoma, head and neck, liver or kidney cancer.

This clone was detected only a few times. The chain links TRBV4-1 to TRBJ1-5; D ambiguous. This CDR3 comprises 16 residues. The V end was cut by 6 bases, the J end by 5 bases, with 20 bases between. Germline V gives CDR1 MGHRA, CDR2 YSYEKL. This CDR3 reads CASRRSESGEDQPQHF. The CDR3 DNA follows: TGCGCCAGCAGGCGAAGCGAATCCGGGGAAGATCAGCCCCAGCATTTT.

The chain is built from TRBV7-3 and TRBJ2-7; tentatively, D is TRBD2 (5 bases). Germline CDR1 and CDR2: SGHTA and FQGTGA. This CDR3 has 13 residues. V lost 5 bases, J lost 6 bases, and 14 bases lay in between. CDR3 sequence: CASSIGLPCEQYF. The CDR3 DNA sequence: TGTGCCAGCAGCATTGGACTGCCTTGCGAGCAGTACTTC.

The chain employs TRBV6-4 and TRBJ2-7; 9 nucleotides match TRBD1. With 6 bases clipped from V and 4 bases from J, the junction kept 7 bases outside the gene matches. The germline gives CDR1 MRHNA, CDR2 SNTAGT. The CDR3 covers 14 residues. The CDR3 DNA follows: TGTGCCAGCAGACCGGGACAGGGAGGATACGAGCAGTACTTC. Translated, it gives CASRPGQGGYEQYF.

The chain uses TRBV6-1 and TRBJ1-1, with D possibly matching TRBD1 (5 bases). The length of the CDR3 is 13 residues. With 6 bases removed from V and 6 bases from J, the gap between germline ends came to 14 bases. Germline V gives CDR1 MNHNS, CDR2 SASEGT. The chain's CDR3 is CASRDRDWAEAFF. As DNA, the CDR3 is TGTGCCAGCAGGGACCGGGACTGGGCTGAAGCTTTCTTT.

This chain uses TRBV5-1 with TRBJ1-2, with unresolved D. Trimming took 0 bases from V and 2 from J, leaving 8 bases between them. The CDR3 is 14 amino acids. The germline gives CDR1 SGHRS, CDR2 YFSETQ. The CDR3 reads CASSLAVGNYGYTF. CDR3 nucleotide sequence: TGCGCCAGCAGCTTGGCCGTGGGGAACTATGGCTACACCTTC. Full variable domain (rest looked up from reference TRBV5-1 and TRBJ1-2): KAGVTQTPRYLIKTRGQQVTLSCSPISGHRSVSWYQQTPGQGLQFLFEYFSETQRNKGNFPGRFSGRQFSNSRSEMNVSTLELGDSALYLCASSLAVGNYGYTFGSGTRLTVV.